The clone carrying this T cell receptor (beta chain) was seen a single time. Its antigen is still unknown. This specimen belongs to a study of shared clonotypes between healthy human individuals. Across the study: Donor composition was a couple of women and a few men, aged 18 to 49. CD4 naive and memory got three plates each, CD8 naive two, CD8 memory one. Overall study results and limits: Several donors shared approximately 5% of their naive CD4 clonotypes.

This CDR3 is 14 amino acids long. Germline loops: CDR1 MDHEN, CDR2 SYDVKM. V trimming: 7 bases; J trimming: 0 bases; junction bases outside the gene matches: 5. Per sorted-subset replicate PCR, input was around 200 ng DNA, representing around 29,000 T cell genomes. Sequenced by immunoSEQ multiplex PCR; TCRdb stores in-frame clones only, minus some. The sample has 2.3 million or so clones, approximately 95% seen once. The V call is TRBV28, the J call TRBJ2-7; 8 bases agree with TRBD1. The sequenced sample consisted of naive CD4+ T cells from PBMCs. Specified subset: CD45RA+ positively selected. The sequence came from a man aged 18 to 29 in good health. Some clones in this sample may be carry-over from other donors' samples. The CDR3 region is CASMLGQGSYEQYF. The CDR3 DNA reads TGTGCCAGCATGTTAGGACAGGGCTCCTACGAGCAGTACTTC.